The 18 T cell receptor beta chains below come from one sample, sequenced in a study of blood T cells in healthy people across ages. For the second PCR, which ran for 7 to 11 cycles, a sample-barcoded 5' primer and a J-beta primer mix were used. MiXCR, run by TCRdb on the 5' RACE reads, gives a single entry per CDR3 protein. Of about 970,000 distinct CDR3 sequences listed, roughly 51% are singletons. The specimen was blood. The source is a woman aged 55-69 years in good health.

This chain connects TRBV12-3 or TRBV12-4 to TRBJ1-5, with D unclear. The CDR3 is 15 amino acids. V was clipped by 6 bases and J by 2 bases, with 14 bases between them. The CDR3 spells CASSPQVLGNQPQHF. As DNA, the CDR3 is TGTGCCAGCAGCCCTCAGGTGTTGGGCAATCAGCCCCAGCATTTT.

The chain employs TRBV10-3 and TRBJ2-3; TRBD1 agrees at 9 bases. The length of the CDR3 is 14 residues. Germline V gives CDR1 ENHRY, CDR2 SYGVKD. Unmatched junction bases numbered 9, after V lost 9 bases and J lost 5 bases. Here the CDR3 reads CAMRPGQGEDTQYF. The CDR3 region has the DNA TGTGCCATGCGACCGGGACAGGGTGAAGATACGCAGTATTTT.

V and J are TRBV24-1 and TRBJ2-1; 9 nucleotides agree with TRBD2. With V trimmed by 2 bases and J by 10 bases, 8 bases remained unmatched. The CDR3 has 15 amino acids. The germline V gene encodes CDR1 KGHDR and CDR2 SFDVKD. In nucleotides, the CDR3 is TGTGCCACCAGTGATTGGGGGCTAGCGGGGAGCGAGCAGTTCTTC. Translated: CATSDWGLAGSEQFF.

The rearrangement uses TRBV6-2 or TRBV6-3 and TRBJ2-5; D possibly matches TRBD1 or TRBD2 (7 bases each). Germline V lookup: CDR1 MNHEY, CDR2 SVGEGT. V lost 5 bases, J lost 2 bases, and 18 bases lay in between. The CDR3 extends over 16 amino acids. The CDR3 DNA is TGTGCCAGCAGTGCCCCCCACAGGGGAGGGCAAGAGACCCAGTACTTC. It codes for CASSAPHRGGQETQYF.

The gene calls are TRBV10-3 and TRBJ2-1; D is perhaps TRBD2 (6 bases). V was clipped by 6 bases and J by 5 bases, with 14 bases between them. The CDR3 length is 14 residues. Germline assignment: CDR1 ENHRY and CDR2 SYGVKD. The CDR3 DNA is TGTGCCATCAGGGCGGGACCCCGAGACAATGAGCAGTTCTTC. Translated, it gives CAIRAGPRDNEQFF.

The chain employs TRBV5-1 and TRBJ1-6; D not resolved. This CDR3 is 13 amino acids long. Deletions cut 4 bases from V and 16 bases from J, with 18 bases between. The germline V gene encodes CDR1 SGHRS and CDR2 YFSETQ. CDR3 in amino acids: CASSPGGENALHF. The CDR3 nucleotides read TGCGCCAGCAGCCCCGGAGGAGAAAACGCACTCCACTTT.

The CDR3 bases are TGTGCCAGCAGCCAAGCTTTGGGGTTTAGCGGCCCAGATACGCAGTATTTT. Residues: CASSQALGFSGPDTQYF. The V call is TRBV4-2, the J call TRBJ2-3; TRBD2 is a possible D gene (6 bases). The ends were cut back, 1 base at V and 4 bases at J, with 18 bases in the middle. Germline CDR1 reads LGHNA; CDR2 reads YNFKEQ. CDR3 length: 17 residues.

The chain carries TRBV4-3 and TRBJ2-7; 7 bases match TRBD1. The germline V gene encodes CDR1 LGHNA and CDR2 YSLEER. V shed 5 bases and J 1 base; nucleotides not matched to a gene: 8. CDR3 length: 15 amino acids. The CDR3 DNA is TGCGCCAGCAGCTCTCACAGGGGTGGGTCCTACGAGCAGTACTTC. Translated, it gives CASSSHRGGSYEQYF.

Regarding this clonotype: An end of the junction differs from the germline gene, which may be a read error. The chain uses TRBV12-3 or TRBV12-4 and TRBJ2-1; no clear D gene. This CDR3 has 15 residues. This chain's CDR3 is CANSLGWVSHNEQFF. DNA for the CDR3: TGTGCCAACAGTTTAGGCTGGGTCTCTCACAATGAGCAGTTCTTC.

This chain uses TRBV20-1 with TRBJ2-3; maybe TRBD2 (6 bases). Germline CDR1 reads DFQATT; CDR2 reads SNEGSKA (reference sequence). V lost 6 bases to trimming and J lost 1 base, with 8 bases between them. This CDR3 spans 12 amino acids. The CDR3 spells CSAERGTDTQYF. CDR3 in DNA: TGCAGTGCGGAGCGGGGCACAGATACGCAGTATTTT.

This clonotype was observed a few times. The V and J genes are TRBV12-3 or TRBV12-4 and TRBJ2-4; D is ambiguous. This CDR3 comprises 13 residues. Trimming shortened V by 2 bases and J by 4 bases, and 6 bases separated the two germline ends. The CDR3 bases are TGTGCCAGCAGTTTACGAGAGAAAAACATTCAGTACTTC. Amino acid sequence: CASSLREKNIQYF.

The chain links TRBV29-1 to TRBJ1-2, with 9 positions matching TRBD1. CDR1 and CDR2 (germline): SQVTM, ANQGSEA. V trimming: 6 bases; J trimming: 8 bases; junction bases outside the gene matches: 7. The CDR3 loop spans 12 amino acids. The CDR3 reads CSVGTGKEGYTF. As DNA, the CDR3 is TGCAGCGTCGGGACAGGGAAGGAAGGCTACACCTTC.

This clonotype is a singleton in its sample. The chain employs TRBV6-6 and TRBJ1-4; TRBD1 might be the D (6 bases). V was shortened by 0 bases and J by 6 bases, with 17 bases between the two germline ends. This CDR3 is built from 17 residues. Germline-derived CDR1 and CDR2 are MNHNY and SVGAGI (reference sequence). Here the CDR3 DNA reads TGTGCCAGCAGTTACTCTAGTGGGGCAGGGGTCTATGAAAAACTGTTTTTT. This sequence encodes CASSYSSGAGVYEKLFF.

This clonotype was detected only a few times. The chain carries TRBV5-1 and TRBJ2-3; the match to TRBD2 covers 12 bases. The germline V gene has CDR1 SGHRS and CDR2 YFSETQ. The CDR3 runs 15 residues. Trimming took 4 bases from V and 4 from J; bases not matched to a gene: 4. The CDR3 DNA reads TGCGCCAGCAGCCGTAGACTAGCGGGAGCAGATACGCAGTATTTT. Translation gives CASSRRLAGADTQYF.

The chain is built from TRBV7-9 and TRBJ2-7; 9 nucleotides line up with TRBD2. V shed 8 bases, J shed 7 bases, and the junction held 12 bases outside the gene matches. The CDR3 runs 14 residues. From germline, CDR1 is SEHNR and CDR2 FQNEAQ (reference sequence). The CDR3 is CASDRGTSLWEQYF. As DNA, the CDR3 is TGTGCCAGCGACCGCGGGACTAGCCTTTGGGAGCAGTACTTC. Drawing the rest from reference TRBV7-9 and TRBJ2-7, the complete variable domain is DTGVSQNPRHKITKRGQNVTFRCDPISEHNRLYWYRQTLGQGPEFLTYFQNEAQLEKSRLLSDRFSAERPKGSFSTLEIQRTEQGDSAMYLCASDRGTSLWEQYFGPGTRLTVT.

The chain employs TRBV24-1 and TRBJ2-5; D gene unclear. The CDR3 sequence is 12 residues long. Trimming cost V 4 bases and J 1 base, with 3 bases left between them. From germline, CDR1 is KGHDR and CDR2 SFDVKD. The CDR3 DNA follows: TGTGCCACCAGTGACACCCAAGAGACCCAGTACTTC. This codes for CATSDTQETQYF.

The V call is TRBV28, the J call TRBJ2-7; no definite D call. The CDR3 is 14 residues long. CDR1 and CDR2 from the germline V gene are MDHEN and SYDVKM. Trimming stripped 7 bases from V and 1 base from J, with 14 bases between. For the CDR3, the DNA is TGTGCCAGCATCCTGACAAGCGAGTCCTACGAGCAGTACTTC. Its protein product is CASILTSESYEQYF. The full variable domain, in which reference TRBV28 and TRBJ2-7 provide the parts outside the CDR3, is DVKVTQSSRYLVKRTGEKVFLECVQDMDHENMFWYRQDPGLGLRLIYFSYDVKMKEKGDIPEGYSVSREKKERFSLILESASTNQTSMYLCASILTSESYEQYFGPGTRLTVT.

This clonotype has just a few counts. This sequence joins TRBV5-1 and TRBJ2-7; no clear D. The CDR3 totals 13 residues. Germline V gene sequence: CDR1 SGHRS, CDR2 YFSETQ. V was trimmed by 4 bases and J by 2 bases, leaving 10 bases between them. The CDR3 bases are TGCGCCAGCAGCACTGACGGTACCTACGAGCAGTACTTC. This translates into CASSTDGTYEQYF.